These T cell receptor beta chains were read from a single sample in a study of cytomegalovirus exposure and HLA in healthy donors. Repertoires were generated with immunoSEQ multiplex PCR, while TCRdb's copy carries only in-frame clones and drops some. This listing includes about 140,000 clones. Sequenced sample: PBMCs. All receptors derive from a man between 35 and 55 years old in good health and CMV-seronegative. The CDR3 runs from the conserved cysteine through the conserved F or W. Fields, in order: J gene, V gene, D gene, CDR3 protein, CDR3 DNA. The D gene is left open where the match is weak.

j_call: TRBJ1-5
v_call: TRBV5-1
d_call: TRBD1
cdr3_aa: CASSSGTEPFYSNQPQHF
cdr3_nt: TGCGCCAGCAGCTCCGGGACAGAGCCTTTTTATAGCAATCAGCCCCAGCATTTT

j_call: TRBJ2-7
v_call: TRBV4-1
d_call: TRBD1
cdr3_aa: CASSQRQGDHEQYF
cdr3_nt: TGCGCCAGCAGCCAACGACAGGGGGACCACGAGCAGTACTTC

j_call: TRBJ2-7
v_call: TRBV14
d_call: TRBD1
cdr3_aa: CASSLRQGGNEQYF
cdr3_nt: TGTGCCAGCAGTCTCCGACAGGGGGGGAACGAGCAGTACTTC

j_call: TRBJ1-2
v_call: TRBV7-8
d_call: .
cdr3_aa: CASSPTRQYFYGYTF
cdr3_nt: TGTGCCAGCAGCCCAACCCGACAGTATTTTTATGGCTACACCTTC

j_call: TRBJ1-3
v_call: TRBV7-6
d_call: .
cdr3_aa: CASSLGQFLSGNTIYF
cdr3_nt: TGTGCCAGCAGCCTCGGACAGTTTCTCTCTGGAAACACCATATATTTT

j_call: TRBJ2-7
v_call: TRBV6-6
d_call: .
cdr3_aa: CASSYHSFGASYEQYF
cdr3_nt: TGTGCCAGCAGTTACCATAGCTTTGGGGCTTCCTACGAGCAGTACTTC

j_call: TRBJ2-3
v_call: TRBV10-3
d_call: .
cdr3_aa: CAISESGAGPMRDTQYF
cdr3_nt: TGTGCCATCAGTGAGTCTGGGGCAGGGCCAATGCGGGATACGCAGTATTTT

j_call: TRBJ2-4
v_call: TRBV5-1
d_call: TRBD1
cdr3_aa: CASSSDQGGNIQYF
cdr3_nt: TGCGCCAGCAGCTCGGACCAAGGGGGCAACATTCAGTACTTC

j_call: TRBJ2-5
v_call: TRBV4-3
d_call: .
cdr3_aa: CASSQGLAARETQYF
cdr3_nt: TGCGCCAGCAGCCAAGGCTTAGCGGCCCGGGAGACCCAGTACTTC

j_call: TRBJ2-7
v_call: TRBV6-5
d_call: .
cdr3_aa: CASSFRSEQYF
cdr3_nt: TGTGCCAGCAGTTTCCGCTCCGAGCAGTACTTC

j_call: TRBJ1-5
v_call: TRBV19
d_call: TRBD1
cdr3_aa: CAISKTGVAQPQHF
cdr3_nt: TGTGCCATCTCGAAGACAGGGGTCGCTCAGCCCCAGCATTTT

j_call: TRBJ2-7
v_call: TRBV10-2
d_call: TRBD2
cdr3_aa: CASSESTRTSGGPSSSYEQYF
cdr3_nt: TGCGCCAGCAGTGAGTCAACGAGGACTAGCGGGGGGCCTAGTAGCTCCTACGAGCAGTACTTC

j_call: TRBJ1-4
v_call: TRBV6-5
d_call: TRBD1
cdr3_aa: CASSYLPDRDNEKLFF
cdr3_nt: TGTGCCAGCAGTTATCTCCCCGACAGGGATAATGAAAAACTGTTTTTT

j_call: TRBJ1-3
v_call: TRBV19
d_call: .
cdr3_aa: CASSIVATAGNTIYF
cdr3_nt: TGTGCCAGTAGTATAGTGGCCACAGCCGGAAACACCATATATTTT

j_call: TRBJ1-3
v_call: TRBV6-5
d_call: .
cdr3_aa: CASLSPVNTIYF
cdr3_nt: TGTGCCAGCCTTAGTCCCGTTAACACCATATATTTT

j_call: TRBJ1-5
v_call: TRBV28
d_call: TRBD1
cdr3_aa: CATRTGVQPQHF
cdr3_nt: TGTGCCACTCGGACAGGGGTTCAGCCCCAGCATTTT

j_call: TRBJ2-3
v_call: TRBV4-2
d_call: TRBD1
cdr3_aa: CASSQVSQGATDTQYF
cdr3_nt: TGTGCCAGCAGCCAAGTTAGTCAGGGGGCCACAGATACGCAGTATTTT

j_call: TRBJ2-7
v_call: TRBV29-1
d_call: TRBD1
cdr3_aa: CSVEEGDRGHEQYF
cdr3_nt: TGCAGCGTTGAAGAGGGTGACAGGGGTCACGAGCAGTACTTC

j_call: TRBJ1-2
v_call: TRBV18
d_call: .
cdr3_aa: CASSPTQGDYGYTF
cdr3_nt: TGTGCCAGCTCACCCACCCAGGGTGATTATGGCTACACCTTC

j_call: TRBJ2-7
v_call: TRBV4-1
d_call: TRBD2
cdr3_aa: CASSPRGGESYEQYF
cdr3_nt: TGCGCCAGCAGCCCCCGGGGGGGTGAATCCTACGAGCAGTACTTC

j_call: TRBJ1-2
v_call: TRBV10-3
d_call: .
cdr3_aa: CAAKGGDNYGYTF
cdr3_nt: TGTGCCGCCAAAGGGGGGGATAACTATGGCTACACCTTC

j_call: TRBJ1-4
v_call: TRBV19
d_call: .
cdr3_aa: CASSRREGTDEKLFF
cdr3_nt: TGTGCCAGTAGTAGGAGGGAAGGAACGGATGAAAAACTGTTTTTT

j_call: TRBJ2-2
v_call: TRBV5-4
d_call: TRBD2
cdr3_aa: CASTNSGGNTGELFF
cdr3_nt: TGTGCCAGCACCAATAGCGGGGGGAACACCGGGGAGCTGTTTTTT

j_call: TRBJ2-5
v_call: TRBV5-4
d_call: .
cdr3_aa: CASSRAASETQYF
cdr3_nt: TGTGCCAGCAGCCGTGCGGCATCGGAGACCCAGTACTTC

j_call: TRBJ2-2
v_call: TRBV28
d_call: .
cdr3_aa: CASSLSGYLNTGELFF
cdr3_nt: TGTGCCAGCAGTTTATCCGGTTATCTGAACACCGGGGAGCTGTTTTTT

j_call: TRBJ2-3
v_call: TRBV7-9
d_call: .
cdr3_aa: CASSSLPGVATDTQYF
cdr3_nt: TGTGCCAGCAGCTCCCTACCGGGGGTGGCTACAGATACGCAGTATTTT

j_call: TRBJ1-1
v_call: TRBV7-3
d_call: TRBD1
cdr3_aa: CASSPGTGGTEAFF
cdr3_nt: TGTGCCAGCAGCCCAGGGACAGGGGGAACTGAAGCTTTCTTT

j_call: TRBJ2-1
v_call: TRBV6-5
d_call: TRBD1
cdr3_aa: CASLRTGDNEQFF
cdr3_nt: TGTGCCAGCCTCAGGACAGGGGACAATGAGCAGTTCTTC

j_call: TRBJ2-7
v_call: TRBV6-1
d_call: .
cdr3_aa: CASNPLAALYEQYF
cdr3_nt: TGTGCCAGCAACCCACTAGCTGCTCTCTACGAGCAGTACTTC

j_call: TRBJ2-7
v_call: TRBV9
d_call: .
cdr3_aa: CASSVAGDEQYF
cdr3_nt: TGTGCCAGCAGCGTAGCCGGGGACGAGCAGTACTTC

j_call: TRBJ2-2
v_call: TRBV7-3
d_call: .
cdr3_aa: CASSSSTPGELFF
cdr3_nt: TGTGCCAGCAGCTCCTCGACTCCGGGGGAGCTGTTTTTT

j_call: TRBJ1-6
v_call: TRBV28
d_call: TRBD1
cdr3_aa: CASSSGQGFNSPLHF
cdr3_nt: TGTGCCAGCAGTTCCGGACAGGGATTTAATTCACCCCTCCACTTT

j_call: TRBJ1-2
v_call: TRBV7-9
d_call: .
cdr3_aa: CASRKDSRDYGYTF
cdr3_nt: TGTGCCAGCAGAAAAGACAGTCGGGACTATGGCTACACCTTC

j_call: TRBJ1-1
v_call: TRBV6-5
d_call: .
cdr3_aa: CASRDRNTEAFF
cdr3_nt: TGTGCCAGCAGAGACAGGAACACTGAAGCTTTCTTT

j_call: TRBJ1-6
v_call: TRBV5-1
d_call: .
cdr3_aa: CASSFLMRTQSVGNSPLHF
cdr3_nt: TGCGCCAGCAGCTTCCTTATGAGGACTCAAAGTGTGGGGAATTCACCCCTCCACTTT

j_call: TRBJ2-1
v_call: TRBV28
d_call: .
cdr3_aa: CASSPRAGNEQFF
cdr3_nt: TGTGCCAGCAGCCCCAGGGCGGGAAATGAGCAGTTCTTC

j_call: TRBJ1-2
v_call: TRBV19
d_call: .
cdr3_aa: CASTGGYGYTF
cdr3_nt: TGTGCCAGTACAGGCGGGTATGGCTACACCTTC

j_call: TRBJ2-5
v_call: TRBV5-6
d_call: .
cdr3_aa: CASSPWVYGETQYF
cdr3_nt: TGTGCCAGCAGCCCCTGGGTGTACGGGGAGACCCAGTACTTC

j_call: TRBJ1-5
v_call: TRBV7-2
d_call: TRBD1
cdr3_aa: CASRIQGGSNQPQHF
cdr3_nt: TGTGCCAGCAGAATACAGGGGGGAAGCAATCAGCCCCAGCATTTT

j_call: TRBJ2-3
v_call: TRBV4-3
d_call: .
cdr3_aa: CASSQEGNAGEDTQYF
cdr3_nt: TGCGCCAGCAGCCAAGAAGGAAACGCAGGGGAAGATACGCAGTATTTT

j_call: TRBJ2-3
v_call: TRBV6-5
d_call: TRBD2
cdr3_aa: CASRSGLAVTDTQYF
cdr3_nt: TGTGCCAGCAGATCCGGACTAGCGGTCACAGATACGCAGTATTTT

j_call: TRBJ2-6
v_call: TRBV13
d_call: .
cdr3_aa: CASSYPTGSGANVLTF
cdr3_nt: TGTGCCAGCAGTTACCCCACGGGCTCTGGGGCCAACGTCCTGACTTTC

j_call: TRBJ1-1
v_call: TRBV7-6
d_call: .
cdr3_aa: CASSSPTSEAFF
cdr3_nt: TGTGCCAGCAGCTCCCCGACAAGTGAAGCTTTCTTT

j_call: TRBJ2-7
v_call: TRBV15
d_call: TRBD1
cdr3_aa: CATSTADRDYEQYF
cdr3_nt: TGTGCCACCAGCACCGCGGACAGGGATTACGAGCAGTACTTC

j_call: TRBJ1-4
v_call: TRBV6-1
d_call: TRBD1
cdr3_aa: CASSEARTGATTNEKLFF
cdr3_nt: TGTGCCAGCAGTGAAGCTAGGACAGGGGCCACAACTAATGAAAAACTGTTTTTT

j_call: TRBJ2-7
v_call: TRBV5-1
d_call: .
cdr3_aa: CASSLSREKSYEQYF
cdr3_nt: TGCGCCAGCAGCTTAAGCAGGGAAAAATCCTACGAGCAGTACTTC

j_call: TRBJ1-5
v_call: TRBV7-2
d_call: TRBD1
cdr3_aa: CASSSRQGKVQPQHF
cdr3_nt: TGTGCCAGCAGCTCTAGACAGGGTAAGGTGCAGCCCCAGCATTTT